This TCR beta chain emerged from a study of prognosis after radiotherapy for stage I lung cancer. Looking at the study overall: Approximately twelve men and roughly six women, aged roughly 50 to 84 and with a median age of approximately 70 years, made up the patients. Points from the study as a whole: There were reportedly differences in TRBV and TRBJ gene usage between patients with and without metastases.

Genomic DNA provided the template from which TCR beta CDR3 was amplified by two-round multiplex PCR. Primers (each specific to one TRBV or TRBJ gene) were used in first-round PCR. TCRdb ran MiXCR on the multiplex PCR reads and lists one entry per CDR3 protein. Here the sample spans 20,000 or so distinct CDR3 sequences, about a quarter being singletons. Points on this clonotype: Antigen specificity is unknown. An end of the junction does not agree with germline; a read error may underlie this.

Per germline, CDR1 MNHEY and CDR2 SVGAGI. This CDR3 spans 18 amino acids. This chain uses TRBV6-5 with TRBJ2-1, with 8 bases matching TRBD1. This TCR derives from a donor aged 50 or older with non-small cell lung cancer. Sequences were derived from PBMCs, sampled before or after stereotactic body radiation therapy (not recorded which). This chain's CDR3 is CSSSYPLGQGTSYNEQFF. DNA of the CDR3: TGTTCCAGCAGTTACCCCCTAGGACAGGGTACCTCCTACAATGAGCAGTTCTTC.